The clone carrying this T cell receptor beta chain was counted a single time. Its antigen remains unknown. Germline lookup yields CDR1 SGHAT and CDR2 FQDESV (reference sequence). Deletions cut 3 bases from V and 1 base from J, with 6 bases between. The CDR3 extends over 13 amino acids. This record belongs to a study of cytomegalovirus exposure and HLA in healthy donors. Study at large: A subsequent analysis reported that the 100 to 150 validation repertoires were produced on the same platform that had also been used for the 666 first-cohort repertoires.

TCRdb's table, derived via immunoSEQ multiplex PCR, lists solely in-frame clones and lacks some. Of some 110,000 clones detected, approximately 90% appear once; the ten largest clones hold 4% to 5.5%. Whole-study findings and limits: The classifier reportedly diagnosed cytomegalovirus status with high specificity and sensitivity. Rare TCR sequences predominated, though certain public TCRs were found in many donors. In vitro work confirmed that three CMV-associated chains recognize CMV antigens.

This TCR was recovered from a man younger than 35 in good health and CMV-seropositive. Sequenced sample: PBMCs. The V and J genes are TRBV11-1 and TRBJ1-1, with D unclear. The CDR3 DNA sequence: TGTGCCAGCAGCTTTTCAGAGAACACTGAAGCTTTCTTT. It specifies CASSFSENTEAFF.